Only a few counts were recorded for the clone carrying this T cell receptor (beta chain). What it binds is unknown. These data are taken from a study of T cells after yellow fever vaccination. CDR3 length: 16 amino acids. CDR1 SGHAT and CDR2 FQNNGV come from the germline V gene. V was clipped by 2 bases and J by 4 bases, with 12 bases between them. The study's findings and limits: Post-booster reappearance was seen for most primary-vaccination clones (roughly 96% CD4, about 88% CD8).

Each CDR3 protein gets one entry after TCRdb re-called the 5' RACE reads with MiXCR. This repertoire shows about 360,000 distinct CDR3 sequences, about 6% found once; its top ten account for about 15%. V and J are TRBV11-2 and TRBJ2-6; D is undetermined. The TCR comes from a man aged 25-40 years who received the YFV17D yellow fever vaccine. Specimen: PBMCs, collected 5 days after the yellow fever booster vaccination. The CDR3 here is CASSLTRSGGANVLTF. CDR3 nucleotides: TGTGCCAGCAGCTTAACACGCTCGGGCGGGGCCAACGTCCTGACTTTC.